This TCR beta chain originates from a study of T-cell memory formation after mild COVID-19. Overall study results and limits: Most CD4+ clones that shrank were in CM and EM, while CD8+ ones turned up in EMRA. There was a balanced CD4/CD8 profile in clones contracting day 15 to 85, and later expanders leaned CD4+.

This clonotype was detected only a few times. The antigen is not known. TCRdb reanalysed the 5' RACE reads using MiXCR and keeps one entry per CDR3 protein. The sample carries around 370,000 distinct CDR3 sequences, 20% to 25% recorded once. Germline V gene sequence: CDR1 MNHEY, CDR2 SVGAGI. Unmatched junction bases numbered 9, after V lost 6 bases and J lost 4 bases. This CDR3 is 16 amino acids long. The source is an adult woman who had mild COVID-19 (a few samples of this study predate the infection). Cell type and time point are not known. The sequenced sample was PBMCs or a T cell subset sorted from them (not recorded which). V is TRBV6-5 and J is TRBJ2-1, with 10 positions matching TRBD2. CDR3 sequence: CASSNEREGPYNEQFF. CDR3 DNA: TGTGCCAGCAGCAACGAGCGGGAGGGCCCATACAATGAGCAGTTCTTC.